The 17 T cell receptor beta chains in this list originate from one sample, sequenced in a study of post-analysis software for immune sequencing data. Which antigens these TCRs recognize remains unknown. Unique molecular identifiers were present in the TCR beta cDNA libraries. TCRdb redid the calling of the PCR reads with MiXCR, one entry per CDR3 protein. This table has fewer than 550,000 distinct CDR3 sequences, under 40% appearing once. Study-level findings and limits: Among five TRBV segments more frequent in patients than controls were TRBV5-6, TRBV5-1 and TRBV20-1.

Sequencing was carried out using blood. Receptor source: a girl under 18 with multiple sclerosis.

The chain is built from TRBV20-1 and TRBJ2-7, with D perhaps matching TRBD1 (6 bases). The CDR3 has 15 residues. V lost 5 bases and J 1 base, leaving 18 bases between the germline ends. Germline values: CDR1 DFQATT, CDR2 SNEGSKA (reference sequence). The CDR3 reads CSALFPGHRSYEQYF. The CDR3 DNA reads as TGCAGTGCTCTTTTCCCGGGACACCGATCCTACGAGCAGTACTTC.

The rearrangement uses TRBV3-1 and TRBJ2-1; maybe TRBD1 (5 bases). The CDR3 covers 14 residues. Trimming stripped 1 base from V and 8 bases from J, with 12 bases between. The germline gives CDR1 LGHDT, CDR2 YNNKEL (reference sequence). CDR3 DNA: TGTGCCAGCAGCCAAGGGGGCCCTACTGATGAGCAGTTCTTC. This translates into CASSQGGPTDEQFF.

This clonotype has at least ten counts. The J gene is TRBJ1-4, the V gene TRBV10-3; the D gene is possibly TRBD1 (5 bases). CDR3 length: 14 amino acids. The V gene's germline CDR1 is ENHRY and CDR2 SYGVKD. The V end was cut by 6 bases, the J end by 1 base, with 9 bases between. The CDR3 coding sequence is TGTGCCATCAGACCGGGACTAACTAATGAAAAACTGTTTTTT. It translates to CAIRPGLTNEKLFF.

The rearrangement uses TRBV29-1 and TRBJ1-2; D gene unclear. The CDR3 runs 12 residues. V was cut by 4 bases and J by 6 bases, with 12 bases left in between. Germline CDR1 is SQVTM and CDR2 is ANQGSEA. CDR3 DNA: TGCAGCGTTGGTTTGGGTCGGGATGGCTACACCTTC. This encodes CSVGLGRDGYTF.

The V gene is TRBV20-1, the J gene TRBJ1-6, with D hard to call. Trimming pared 7 bases from V and 10 bases from J, leaving 17 bases between. CDR3 length: 13 residues. Germline CDR1 reads DFQATT; CDR2 reads SNEGSKA (reference sequence). This CDR3 reads CSGLNSFGSPLHF. The CDR3 nucleotides read TGCAGTGGGTTAAACAGCTTTGGATCACCCCTCCACTTT.

This clonotype occurred a few times. J is TRBJ1-2 and V is TRBV6-2 or TRBV6-3; the match to TRBD1 covers 7 bases. Trimming removed 5 bases from V and 4 bases from J; junction bases left unmatched: 7. The CDR3 is made up of 14 amino acids. Germline CDR1 is MNHEY and CDR2 is SVGEGT. CDR3 in amino acids: CASSTRQGPYGYTF. In DNA form, the CDR3 reads TGTGCCAGCAGTACAAGACAGGGTCCCTATGGCTACACCTTC.

The chain recombines TRBV4-1 with TRBJ1-1; 9 bases align to TRBD1. There are 15 residues in the CDR3. The V and J ends lost 4 bases and 6 bases, in that order; junction bases with no gene match: 9. Germline CDR1 MGHRA, CDR2 YSYEKL. The CDR3 loop is CASSPGQGRLAEAFF. The CDR3 DNA follows: TGCGCCAGCAGCCCAGGACAGGGGAGATTGGCTGAAGCTTTCTTT.

This chain uses TRBV3-1 with TRBJ1-2, with D perhaps TRBD1 (5 bases). The germline gives CDR1 LGHDT, CDR2 YNNKEL (reference sequence). V lost 1 base and J 4 bases, leaving 13 bases between the germline ends. The CDR3 is made up of 15 amino acids. The chain's CDR3 is CASSQVGGESYGYTF. The CDR3 bases are TGTGCCAGCAGCCAAGTTGGGGGGGAGAGCTATGGCTACACCTTC.

There are a few counts of this clonotype. The chain is built from TRBV2 and TRBJ2-1, with 7 bases that match TRBD1. The CDR3 extends over 13 amino acids. Germline lookup yields CDR1 SNHLY and CDR2 FYNNEI. V lost 6 bases to trimming and J lost 8 bases; unmatched junction nucleotides: 7. The DNA of the CDR3 is TGTGCCAGCAGGAGTCAGGGGGTACATGAGCAGTTCTTC. Amino acids: CASRSQGVHEQFF.

In its sample, this clonotype was seen many times. The chain employs TRBV25-1 and TRBJ2-1; 9 bases line up with TRBD2. The ends lost 8 bases at V and 8 bases at J; junction bases unmatched: 10. Germline values: CDR1 MGHDK, CDR2 SYGVNS. This CDR3 has 14 residues. The CDR3 loop is CASSRTVAGDEQFF. The CDR3 DNA follows: TGTGCCAGCTCTCGGACGGTAGCGGGGGATGAGCAGTTCTTC.

The V and J genes are TRBV5-1 and TRBJ2-3; D is unclear. Germline V gives CDR1 SGHRS, CDR2 YFSETQ. V was trimmed by 5 bases and J by 5 bases, leaving 6 bases between them. The CDR3 spans 11 residues. The CDR3 DNA sequence: TGCGCCAGCAGGTTCCAAGATACGCAGTATTTT. The encoded protein is CASRFQDTQYF.

This clonotype was seen only a few times. The V and J genes are TRBV11-2 and TRBJ2-1, with 8 bases lining up with TRBD1. The germline V gene encodes CDR1 SGHAT and CDR2 FQNNGV. The CDR3 loop spans 16 amino acids. Unmatched junction bases numbered 5, after V lost 2 bases and J lost 2 bases. The CDR3 spells CASSLLRQGTYNEQFF. In DNA, the CDR3 is TGTGCCAGCAGCTTACTCCGACAGGGGACCTACAATGAGCAGTTCTTC.

On this clonotype itself: A read error may produce the germline difference seen at one junction end. This chain uses TRBV27 with TRBJ2-5; 7 bases align to TRBD2. From germline, CDR1 is MNHEY and CDR2 SMNVEV (reference sequence). The CDR3 totals 15 residues. CDR3 nucleotides: TGTGCCAGCAGTTTGGGGGGGACCCCACAAGAGACCCGGTACTTC. Protein: CASSLGGTPQETRYF.

This clonotype was picked up a small number of times. The chain links TRBV6-5 to TRBJ1-2; no firm D call. Germline CDR1 is MNHEY and CDR2 is SVGAGI. V was pared by 6 bases and J by 4 bases, with 12 bases between. This CDR3 comprises 13 residues. CDR3 in DNA: TGTGCCAGCAGCCGCAACGCGGCCTATGGCTACACCTTC. It yields the protein CASSRNAAYGYTF.

This clonotype was seen just once. The CDR3 sequence: CASSHGVGPAGEETQYF. The CDR3 region has the DNA TGTGCCAGCAGCCACGGGGTGGGCCCAGCGGGAGAGGAGACCCAGTACTTC. The rearrangement joins TRBV3-1 to TRBJ2-5; 8 bases align to TRBD2. This CDR3 has 17 residues. Unmatched junction bases numbered 14, after V lost 3 bases and J lost 5 bases. Germline V lookup: CDR1 LGHDT, CDR2 YNNKEL (reference sequence).

The chain employs TRBV2 and TRBJ2-1; D is uncertain. The CDR3 totals 14 residues. V lost 3 bases, J lost 9 bases, and 15 bases lay in between. Germline V gene data show CDR1 as SNHLY and CDR2 as FYNNEI. The CDR3 coding sequence is TGTGCCAGCAGTGATCCCAGGATCGGCGGTGAGCAGTTCTTC. It encodes CASSDPRIGGEQFF.

The genes are TRBV5-6 and TRBJ2-1; D perhaps matches TRBD2 (6 bases). The CDR3 is made up of 17 amino acids. Germline V CDR1 and CDR2: SGHDT, YYEEEE. V was clipped by 3 bases and J by 1 base, with 17 bases between them. The CDR3 protein is CASSSPAPGLSYNEQFF. CDR3 nucleotide sequence: TGTGCCAGCAGCTCTCCCGCACCGGGACTGTCCTACAATGAGCAGTTCTTC.